The 22 T cell receptor beta chains given below trace back to one sample, sequenced in a study of T cell responses to AZD1222 COVID-19 vaccine. Libraries were prepared by immunoSEQ multiplex PCR; TCRdb keeps only in-frame clonotypes and omits some of them. Counted here are roughly 160,000 clones, 87% occurring once; the ten biggest clones make up 0.85% to 1.1%. The material was peripheral blood, obtained 28 days after the second AZD1222 dose. The receptors originated from an adult who received the AZD1222 COVID-19 vaccine.

V is TRBV5-4 and J is TRBJ1-2; D possibly corresponds to TRBD1 (5 bases). Germline loops: CDR1 SGHNT, CDR2 YYREEE (reference sequence). V was cut by 0 bases and J by 0 bases, with 15 bases left in between. There are 17 residues in the CDR3. CDR3 DNA sequence: TGTGCCAGCAGCTTGGGTTTATGGGACCGGTCTAACTATGGCTACACCTTC. It encodes CASSLGLWDRSNYGYTF.

The gene calls are TRBV5-4 and TRBJ2-7; D gene ambiguous. This CDR3 is 12 amino acids long. Germline V gives CDR1 SGHNT, CDR2 YYREEE (reference sequence). With 2 bases removed from V and 1 base from J, the gap between germline ends came to 4 bases. The CDR3 reads CASSFGSYEQYF. CDR3 bases: TGTGCCAGCAGCTTTGGGTCCTACGAGCAGTACTTC.

The chain carries TRBV19 and TRBJ2-7; TRBD2 agrees at 7 bases. Germline lookup yields CDR1 LNHDA and CDR2 SQIVND (reference sequence). The CDR3 sequence is 15 residues long. With 6 bases clipped from V and 0 bases from J, the junction kept 8 bases outside the gene matches. As DNA, the CDR3 is TGTGCCAGTAGACGAGCGGGGCTTGACTCCTACGAGCAGTACTTC. Its translation: CASRRAGLDSYEQYF.

The chain uses TRBV4-1 and TRBJ2-2; D unresolved. V was clipped by 0 bases and J by 4 bases, with 9 bases between them. The CDR3 is 15 residues long. Germline values: CDR1 MGHRA, CDR2 YSYEKL. CDR3 in DNA: TGCGCCAGCAGCCAAGATATCGGCAGCACCGGGGAGCTGTTTTTT. Amino acid sequence: CASSQDIGSTGELFF.

V and J are TRBV18 and TRBJ2-2; 9 positions match TRBD1. Unmatched junction bases numbered 1, after V lost 2 bases and J lost 6 bases. Germline V gene lookup returns CDR1 KGHSH and CDR2 LQKENI. The CDR3 sequence is 14 residues long. CDR3 loop: CASSPRTGAGELFF. Here the CDR3 DNA reads TGTGCCAGCTCACCAAGGACAGGGGCCGGGGAGCTGTTTTTT. The full variable domain, completed using reference TRBV18 and TRBJ2-2, is NAGVMQNPRHLVRRRGQEARLRCSPMKGHSHVYWYRQLPEEGLKFMVYLQKENIIDESGMPKERFSAEFPKEGPSILRIQQVVRGDSAAYFCASSPRTGAGELFFGEGSRLTVL.

The V gene is TRBV5-6, the J gene TRBJ2-4; 7 nucleotides match TRBD1. V gave up 3 bases and J gave up 0 bases; unmatched junction bases: 6. There are 16 residues in the CDR3. CDR1 SGHDT and CDR2 YYEEEE come from the germline V gene. CDR3 DNA sequence: TGTGCCAGCAGCTCTGAGGGGGCGTCAGCCAAAAACATTCAGTACTTC. Encoded protein: CASSSEGASAKNIQYF.

This CDR3 is CASSFIGGAPSEQFF. The CDR3 nucleotides are TGTGCCAGCAGTTTTATAGGGGGGGCCCCCAGTGAGCAGTTCTTC. This chain connects TRBV27 to TRBJ2-1, with a possible D match to TRBD2 (7 bases). Trimming took off 3 bases at V and 9 bases at J, with 18 bases between the two ends. The CDR3 length is 15 residues. In germline, CDR1 is MNHEY, CDR2 SMNVEV (reference sequence).

The chain couples TRBV2 to TRBJ1-1; 8 bases are shared with TRBD1. The CDR3 runs to 12 residues. Germline V gene data show CDR1 as SNHLY and CDR2 as FYNNEI. V lost 10 bases, J lost 7 bases, and 8 bases stayed unmatched. The CDR3 DNA is TGTGCCACCGGACAGGGTCTTAATGAAGCTTTCTTT. Translating gives CATGQGLNEAFF.

J is TRBJ2-7 and V is TRBV10-1; D gene ambiguous. The CDR3 is 14 residues long. The germline CDR1 and CDR2 sequences are WNHNN and SYGVQD (reference sequence). V lost 6 bases and J lost 0, with 12 bases in between. The CDR3 protein is CASSARASSYEQYF. The CDR3, as DNA: TGCGCCAGCAGCGCGCGCGCGAGCTCCTACGAGCAGTACTTC.

CDR3 sequence reads: CASSLTGRGLQYF. The DNA of the CDR3 is TGTGCCAGCAGTCTTACAGGGCGGGGGTTGCAGTACTTC. V is TRBV25-1 and J is TRBJ2-7; D possibly corresponds to TRBD2 (7 bases). Trimming cost V 5 bases and J 9 bases, with 17 bases left between them. Per the germline V gene, CDR1 is MGHDK and CDR2 is SYGVNS. This CDR3 has 13 amino acids.

The genes are TRBV7-2 and TRBJ1-3; no firm D call. Trimming took off 6 bases at V and 8 bases at J, with 14 bases between the two ends. The CDR3 loop spans 13 amino acids. Germline CDR1 reads SGHTA; CDR2 reads FQGNSA. CDR3 DNA sequence: TGTGCCAGCAGTACAAATTATGGGGACACCATATATTTT. This codes for CASSTNYGDTIYF.

The rearrangement joins TRBV5-1 to TRBJ2-7, with D hard to call. The V gene's germline CDR1 is SGHRS and CDR2 YFSETQ. The CDR3 is made up of 14 amino acids. V was shortened by 0 bases and J by 4 bases, with 11 bases between the two germline ends. The CDR3 sequence is CASSLGLLVYEQYF. The DNA for the CDR3 is TGCGCCAGCAGCTTGGGATTATTAGTTTACGAGCAGTACTTC.

The chain recombines TRBV3-1 (or the pseudogene TRBV3-2) with TRBJ2-3; 8 nucleotides line up with TRBD2. Germline V gives CDR1 LGHDT, CDR2 YNNKEL (reference sequence). This CDR3 is 16 amino acids long. Germline trimming cut 4 bases from V and 1 base from J; bases unmatched to any gene: 7. CDR3 protein: CASSPSRGVGTDTQYF. The CDR3 region has the DNA TGTGCCAGCAGCCCATCGCGGGGGGTAGGCACAGATACGCAGTATTTT.

The chain has TRBV19 and TRBJ2-7; TRBD1 or TRBD2 may be the D gene (5 bases each). The CDR3 is made up of 13 amino acids. The V end lost 3 bases, the J end lost 5 bases, and 11 bases lay between the germline ends. CDR1 and CDR2 from the germline V gene are LNHDA and SQIVND (reference sequence). DNA for the CDR3: TGTGCCAGTAGTATCAGGGACGCGGACGAGCAGTACTTC. As protein: CASSIRDADEQYF.

This chain joins TRBV30 and TRBJ1-1, with a tentative D call TRBD1 (6 bases). V lost 3 bases and J 4 bases, leaving 12 bases between the germline ends. Germline V gene sequence: CDR1 GTSNPN, CDR2 SVGIG (reference sequence). The CDR3 has 13 residues. CDR3: CAWRGTGSTEAFF. The CDR3 DNA reads TGTGCCTGGAGGGGAACAGGGAGCACTGAAGCTTTCTTT.

The table lists this clone with a count of one. This rearrangement joins TRBV10-1 to TRBJ1-6; D call uncertain. V shed 3 bases and J shed 7 bases, with 13 bases lying between them. CDR1 and CDR2 (germline): WNHNN, SYGVQD (reference sequence). CDR3 size: 15 residues. This CDR3 reads CASSDLEHLNSPLHF. The DNA for the CDR3 is TGCGCCAGCAGTGATTTAGAGCACCTCAATTCACCCCTCCACTTT.

With respect to this clone: The identical CDR3 is also encoded by other nucleotide sequences in the sample. This sequence joins TRBV5-1 and TRBJ1-5; D gene uncertain. The V end lost 0 bases, the J end lost 1 base, and 2 bases lay between the germline ends. This CDR3 contains 13 residues. In germline, CDR1 is SGHRS, CDR2 YFSETQ. CDR3 DNA: TGCGCCAGCAGCTTGGACAGCAATCAGCCCCAGCATTTT. Its protein is CASSLDSNQPQHF.

This clone has a single count. This chain links TRBV10-1 with TRBJ2-2, with D hard to call. Germline CDR1 reads WNHNN; CDR2 reads SYGVQD (reference sequence). The CDR3 has 12 amino acids. Trimming left V 0 bases short and J 5 bases short, with 1 base between. The CDR3 is CASSESTGELFF. CDR3 coding DNA: TGCGCCAGCAGTGAGTCTACCGGGGAGCTGTTTTTT.

This clone was picked up a small number of times. V usage is TRBV6-4 and J usage is TRBJ2-7; D not certain. This CDR3 is built from 12 residues. Trimming took 5 bases from V and 6 from J, leaving 11 bases between them. CDR1 and CDR2 from the germline V gene are MRHNA and SNTAGT. The DNA for the CDR3 is TGTGCCAGCAGTTACCCACCCCTCGAGCAGTACTTC. Amino acid sequence: CASSYPPLEQYF.

This CDR3 is CASSYTPGLRGEKLFF. The CDR3, as DNA: TGTGCCAGCAGCTATACCCCAGGACTAAGAGGAGAAAAACTGTTTTTT. This chain uses TRBV5-4 with TRBJ1-4; no firm D call. Trimming removed 3 bases at V and 8 bases at J, with 20 bases between. The germline CDR1 and CDR2 sequences are SGHNT and YYREEE (reference sequence). This CDR3 spans 16 amino acids.

The genes are TRBV5-1 and TRBJ2-5, with TRBD2 matching 9 bases. Germline trimming cut 0 bases from V and 5 bases from J; bases unmatched to any gene: 2. This CDR3 spans 14 amino acids. The germline gives CDR1 SGHRS, CDR2 YFSETQ. The CDR3 DNA is TGCGCCAGCAGCTTGGCCCTAGCGGGGGAGACCCAGTACTTC. Its translation is CASSLALAGETQYF.

The chain couples TRBV30 to TRBJ1-5; D ambiguous. CDR3 size: 13 residues. V was trimmed by 3 bases and J by 0 bases, leaving 6 bases between them. Germline V CDR1 and CDR2: GTSNPN, SVGIG (reference sequence). CDR3 bases: TGTGCCTGGAGCTCGAATAGCAATCAGCCCCAGCATTTT. It encodes CAWSSNSNQPQHF. Combining the CDR3 with reference TRBV30 and TRBJ1-5 gives the whole variable domain SQTIHQWPATLVQPVGSPLSLECTVEGTSNPNLYWYRQAAGRGLQLLFYSVGIGQISSEVPQNLSASRPQDRQFILSSKKLLLSDSGFYLCAWSSNSNQPQHFGDGTRLSIL.